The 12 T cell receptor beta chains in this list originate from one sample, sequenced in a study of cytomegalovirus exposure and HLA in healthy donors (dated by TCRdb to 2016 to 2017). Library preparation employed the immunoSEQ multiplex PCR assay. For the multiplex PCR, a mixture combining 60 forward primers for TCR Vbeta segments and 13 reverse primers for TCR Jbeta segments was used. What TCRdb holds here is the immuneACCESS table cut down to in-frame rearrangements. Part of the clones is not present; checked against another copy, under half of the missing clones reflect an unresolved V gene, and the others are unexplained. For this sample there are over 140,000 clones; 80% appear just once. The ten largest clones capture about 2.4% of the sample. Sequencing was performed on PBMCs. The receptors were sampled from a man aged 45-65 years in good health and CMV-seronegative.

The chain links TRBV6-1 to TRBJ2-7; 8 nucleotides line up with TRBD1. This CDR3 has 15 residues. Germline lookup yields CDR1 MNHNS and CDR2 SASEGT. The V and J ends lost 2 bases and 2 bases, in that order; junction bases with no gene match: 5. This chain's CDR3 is CASSENDRGAYEQYF. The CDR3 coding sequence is TGTGCCAGCAGTGAAAATGACAGGGGCGCCTACGAGCAGTACTTC.

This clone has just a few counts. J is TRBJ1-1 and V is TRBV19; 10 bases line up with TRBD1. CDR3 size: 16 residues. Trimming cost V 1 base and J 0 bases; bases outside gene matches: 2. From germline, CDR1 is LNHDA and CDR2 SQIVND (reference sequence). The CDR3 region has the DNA TGTGCCAGTAGTATAGGGGACAGGGGATTGAACACTGAAGCTTTCTTT. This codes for CASSIGDRGLNTEAFF.

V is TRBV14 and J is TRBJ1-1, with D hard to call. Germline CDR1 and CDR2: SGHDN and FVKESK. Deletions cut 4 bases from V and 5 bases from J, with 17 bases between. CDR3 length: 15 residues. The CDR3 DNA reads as TGTGCCAGCAGCCCCCTTCTACAGAGACGGACTGAAGCTTTCTTT. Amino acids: CASSPLLQRRTEAFF.

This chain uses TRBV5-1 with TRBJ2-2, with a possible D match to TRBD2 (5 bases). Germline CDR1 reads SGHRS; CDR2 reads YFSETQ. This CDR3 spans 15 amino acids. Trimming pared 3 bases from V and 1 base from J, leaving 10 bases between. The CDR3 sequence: CASSSRRGNTGELFF. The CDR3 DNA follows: TGCGCCAGCAGCTCGAGACGGGGGAACACCGGGGAGCTGTTTTTT.

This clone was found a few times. CDR3 nucleotides: TGTGCCAGCAGATCCGGGACAGGGTCTAATGAAAAACTGTTTTTT. It specifies CASRSGTGSNEKLFF. V usage is TRBV2 and J usage is TRBJ1-4, with TRBD1 identical over 9 bases. CDR1 SNHLY and CDR2 FYNNEI come from the germline V gene. Trimming cost V 6 bases and J 3 bases; bases outside gene matches: 5. This CDR3 spans 15 amino acids.

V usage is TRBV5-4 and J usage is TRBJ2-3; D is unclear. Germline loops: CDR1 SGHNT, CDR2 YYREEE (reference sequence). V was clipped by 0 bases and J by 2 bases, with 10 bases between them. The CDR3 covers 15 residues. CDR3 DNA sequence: TGTGCCAGCAGCTTGGCCTTATCAGACACAGATACGCAGTATTTT. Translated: CASSLALSDTDTQYF.

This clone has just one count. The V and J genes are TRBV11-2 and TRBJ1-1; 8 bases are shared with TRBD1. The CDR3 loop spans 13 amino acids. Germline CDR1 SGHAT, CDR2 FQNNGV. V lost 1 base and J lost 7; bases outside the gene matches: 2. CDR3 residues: CASSLGQGIEAFF. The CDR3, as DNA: TGTGCCAGCAGCTTAGGACAGGGGATTGAAGCTTTCTTT.

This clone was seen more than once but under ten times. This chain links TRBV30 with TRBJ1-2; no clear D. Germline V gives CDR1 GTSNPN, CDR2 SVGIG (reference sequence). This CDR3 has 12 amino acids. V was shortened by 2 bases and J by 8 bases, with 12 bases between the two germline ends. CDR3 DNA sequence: TGTGCCTGGAGTCCGGAGAGCCGCGGCTACACCTTC. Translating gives CAWSPESRGYTF.

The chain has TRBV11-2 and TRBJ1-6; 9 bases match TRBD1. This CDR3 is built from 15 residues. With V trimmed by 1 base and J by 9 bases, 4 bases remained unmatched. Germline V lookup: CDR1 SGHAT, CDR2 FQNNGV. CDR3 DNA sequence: TGTGCCAGCAGCTTAGGCGGGGACAGGGTTTCACCCCTCCACTTT. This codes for CASSLGGDRVSPLHF. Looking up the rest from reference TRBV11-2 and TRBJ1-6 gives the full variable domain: EAGVAQSPRYKIIEKRQSVAFWCNPISGHATLYWYQQILGQGPKLLIQFQNNGVVDDSQLPKDRFSAERLKGVDSTLKIQPAKLEDSAVYLCASSLGGDRVSPLHFGNGTRLTVT.

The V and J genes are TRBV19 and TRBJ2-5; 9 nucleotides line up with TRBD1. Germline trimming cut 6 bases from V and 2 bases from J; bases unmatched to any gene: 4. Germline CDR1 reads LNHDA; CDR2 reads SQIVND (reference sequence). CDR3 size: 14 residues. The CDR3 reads CASRGTGIQETQYF. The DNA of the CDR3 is TGTGCCAGTAGAGGGACAGGGATTCAAGAGACCCAGTACTTC. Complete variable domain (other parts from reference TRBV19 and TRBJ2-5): DGGITQSPKYLFRKEGQNVTLSCEQNLNHDAMYWYRQDPGQGLRLIYYSQIVNDFQKGDIAEGYSVSREKKESFPLTVTSAQKNPTAFYLCASRGTGIQETQYFGPGTRLLVL.

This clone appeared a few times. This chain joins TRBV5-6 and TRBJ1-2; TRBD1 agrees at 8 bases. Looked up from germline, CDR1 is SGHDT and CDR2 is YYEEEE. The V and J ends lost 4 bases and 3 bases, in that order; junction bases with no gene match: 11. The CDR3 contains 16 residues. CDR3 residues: CASSPRVGQGYYGYTF. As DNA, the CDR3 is TGTGCCAGCAGCCCCCGGGTCGGACAGGGCTACTATGGCTACACCTTC.

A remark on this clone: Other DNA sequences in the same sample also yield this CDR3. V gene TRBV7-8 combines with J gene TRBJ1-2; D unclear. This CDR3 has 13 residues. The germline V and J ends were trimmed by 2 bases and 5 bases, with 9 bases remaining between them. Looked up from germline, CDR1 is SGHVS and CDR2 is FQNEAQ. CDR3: CASSLRREYGYTF. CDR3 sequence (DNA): TGTGCCAGCAGCTTAAGGCGGGAATATGGCTACACCTTC.